The 7 T cell receptor beta chains reported below all come from one sample, sequenced in a study of breast tumors, draining lymph nodes, adjacent tissues. The lymph nodes were axillary draining lymph nodes from breast cancer patients. In TCRdb, the multiplex PCR reads were re-called with MiXCR into one record per CDR3 protein. Of 200,000 to 300,000 distinct CDR3 sequences listed, around 30% are singletons. The sample was axillary lymph node tissue. These receptors were taken from a female donor with breast cancer. Some clones in this sample may be carry-over from other donors' samples.

This chain joins TRBV6-2 or TRBV6-3 and TRBJ2-1; 7 bases line up with TRBD2. Germline assignment: CDR1 MNHEY and CDR2 SVGEGT. CDR3 size: 13 residues. The trim removed 7 bases at V and 15 bases at J, leaving 15 bases unmatched. The CDR3 DNA sequence: TGTGCCAGCACCCAGGGAGGGGATCGACTCTTGTTCTTC. Residues: CASTQGGDRLLFF.

This clonotype was seen more than once but under ten times. The chain combines TRBV11-3 with TRBJ2-7, with 10 nucleotides matching TRBD2. J was trimmed by 7 bases and V by 3 bases; bases with no gene match: 15. Germline loops: CDR1 SGHNT, CDR2 YENEEA. The CDR3 runs to 17 residues. Here the CDR3 reads CASSLWPQAGGPGEQYF. DNA for the CDR3: TGTGCCAGCAGCTTGTGGCCCCAAGCGGGAGGGCCGGGGGAGCAGTACTTC. The whole variable domain, filled in from reference TRBV11-3 and TRBJ2-7, reads EAGVVQSPRYKIIEKKQPVAFWCNPISGHNTLYWYLQNLGQGPELLIRYENEEAVDDSQLPKDRFSAERLKGVDSTLKIQPAELGDSAVYLCASSLWPQAGGPGEQYFGPGTRLTVT.

The V gene is TRBV24-1, the J gene TRBJ1-6, with no clear D. The V and J ends lost 9 bases and 8 bases respectively, with 4 bases between them. The CDR3 covers 10 residues. Germline assignment: CDR1 KGHDR and CDR2 SFDVKD. The CDR3 sequence is CATLHSPLHF. DNA for the CDR3: TGTGCCACCCTCCATTCACCCCTCCACTTT.

This clonotype was seen repeatedly, ten times or more. The J gene is TRBJ2-2, the V gene TRBV11-3, with 7 positions matching TRBD1. Trimming at V came to 4 bases and at J to 7 bases, leaving 3 bases not matched to a gene. Germline lookup yields CDR1 SGHNT and CDR2 YENEEA. This CDR3 region has 13 residues. The CDR3 DNA reads TGTGCCAGCAGCTCACAGGGGCACGGGGAGCTGTTTTTT. Translated: CASSSQGHGELFF.

The table lists this clonotype with many counts. The chain links TRBV12-3 or TRBV12-4 to TRBJ2-1; 8 positions agree with TRBD2. V gave up 4 bases and J gave up 15 bases; unmatched junction bases: 11. This CDR3 spans 13 amino acids. CDR3 loop: CASSSGLVSVLFF. The CDR3 region has the DNA TGTGCCAGCAGTTCGGGACTAGTTTCGGTTCTGTTCTTC.

The CDR3 DNA is TGCAGTGCCACCGGGGGGACTGGACTAGCGGGTCCCACAGATACGCAGTATTTT. It specifies CSATGGTGLAGPTDTQYF. V usage is TRBV20-1 and J usage is TRBJ2-3; 11 nucleotides line up with TRBD2. The CDR3 has 18 residues. The junction had 16 bases not matched to a gene; V was cut back by 6 bases and J by 2 bases. Germline CDR1 is DFQATT and CDR2 is SNEGSKA (reference sequence).

This clonotype showed up many times. The chain carries TRBV30 and TRBJ2-5; perhaps TRBD1 as D (5 bases). CDR1 is GTSNPN and CDR2 is SVGIG in the germline V gene (reference sequence). This CDR3 has 13 residues. V lost 3 bases and J 4 bases, leaving 12 bases between the germline ends. CDR3 DNA: TGTGCCTGGAGGCGCAGGGATCGAGAGACCCAGTACTTC. It translates to CAWRRRDRETQYF. The entire variable domain, with the rest obtained from reference TRBV30 and TRBJ2-5, is as follows: SQTIHQWPATLVQPVGSPLSLECTVEGTSNPNLYWYRQAAGRGLQLLFYSVGIGQISSEVPQNLSASRPQDRQFILSSKKLLLSDSGFYLCAWRRRDRETQYFGPGTRLLVL.